A single sample is the source of the 9 T cell receptor beta chains below, sequenced in a study of blood T cell repertoires in COVID-19. Sequencing was performed with immunoSEQ multiplex PCR; in TCRdb, only in-frame clones are kept and a portion is missing. The table records about 130,000 clones, about 85% of them present only once. Sequenced sample: peripheral blood. These receptors were taken from a man at least 80 years old with active or convalescent COVID-19.

The V call is TRBV28, the J call TRBJ1-6, with unresolved D. The V gene lost 10 bases and the J gene lost 13 bases, with 17 bases spanning the gap. Per germline, CDR1 MDHEN and CDR2 SYDVKM. The CDR3 contains 12 residues. The CDR3 sequence: CATTGGSLPLHF. The CDR3 bases are TGTGCCACCACCGGCGGCTCCTTGCCCCTCCACTTT.

This clone turned up a few times. Distinct nucleotide sequences in the sample also encode this CDR3. V is TRBV18 and J is TRBJ2-7; tentative D call: TRBD1 (6 bases). Deletions cut 5 bases from V and 2 bases from J, with 10 bases between. The germline V gene has CDR1 KGHSH and CDR2 LQKENI. CDR3 size: 13 residues. CDR3 region: CASSTTGPYEQYF. The CDR3 region has the DNA TGTGCCAGCTCAACGACAGGACCCTACGAGCAGTACTTC. The entire variable domain, with the rest obtained from reference TRBV18 and TRBJ2-7, is as follows: NAGVMQNPRHLVRRRGQEARLRCSPMKGHSHVYWYRQLPEEGLKFMVYLQKENIIDESGMPKERFSAEFPKEGPSILRIQQVVRGDSAAYFCASSTTGPYEQYFGPGTRLTVT.

The J gene is TRBJ1-5, the V gene TRBV12-3 or TRBV12-4; TRBD1 is a possible D gene (5 bases). The V gene lost 5 bases and the J gene lost 1 base, with 6 bases spanning the gap. The CDR3 is 13 amino acids. The CDR3 DNA reads TGTGCCAGCAGTCGACAGAGCAATCAGCCCCAGCATTTT. Translated, it gives CASSRQSNQPQHF.

V gene TRBV3-1 (or the pseudogene TRBV3-2) combines with J gene TRBJ2-7; 9 nucleotides line up with TRBD2. CDR3 size: 15 residues. Germline loops: CDR1 LGHDT, CDR2 YNNKEL (reference sequence). The junction had 6 bases not matched to a gene; V was cut back by 4 bases and J by 2 bases. DNA for the CDR3: TGTGCCAGCAGCCCGACTAGCGGAACCCCCTACGAGCAGTACTTC. Translation: CASSPTSGTPYEQYF.

The chain is built from TRBV30 and TRBJ1-4, with D possibly TRBD1 on 6 matching bases. V lost 8 bases, J lost 11 bases, and 18 bases lay in between. This CDR3 comprises 12 residues. The V gene's germline CDR1 is GTSNPN and CDR2 SVGIG (reference sequence). This CDR3 reads CAGIRGSRKLFF. As DNA, the CDR3 is TGTGCCGGGATCAGGGGTTCGAGGAAACTGTTTTTT.

This clone was detected only a few times. The chain carries TRBV2 and TRBJ1-2, with 8 bases identical to TRBD1. The CDR3 loop spans 14 amino acids. Germline V gene data show CDR1 as SNHLY and CDR2 as FYNNEI. With 3 bases clipped from V and 4 bases from J, the junction kept 4 bases outside the gene matches. This CDR3 reads CASSDGQGPYGYTF. As DNA, the CDR3 is TGTGCCAGCAGTGATGGACAGGGTCCCTATGGCTACACCTTC.

The gene calls are TRBV7-3 and TRBJ2-7; tentatively, D is TRBD1 (6 bases). The germline V gene encodes CDR1 SGHTA and CDR2 FQGTGA. With 4 bases removed from V and 5 bases from J, the gap between germline ends came to 15 bases. CDR3 length equals 14 residues. The CDR3 nucleotides read TGTGCCAGCAGCTCCGGTACAGGGACGCACGAGCAGTACTTC. Translated: CASSSGTGTHEQYF.

This chain links TRBV11-2 with TRBJ2-1; 12 nucleotides align to TRBD2. The CDR3 sequence is 18 residues long. From germline, CDR1 is SGHAT and CDR2 FQNNGV. V dropped 3 bases and J dropped 7; count of bases not matched to a gene: 13. The CDR3 loop is CASSFTRLAGVEGNEQFF. The CDR3 DNA follows: TGTGCCAGCAGCTTTACCCGACTAGCGGGAGTAGAGGGGAATGAGCAGTTCTTC.

V and J are TRBV20-1 and TRBJ1-2; D is unclear. Germline V lookup: CDR1 DFQATT, CDR2 SNEGSKA (reference sequence). V lost 3 bases to trimming and J lost 10 bases, with 18 bases between them. This CDR3 has 13 residues. CDR3 in amino acids: CSASPQTRRIYTF. The CDR3 DNA sequence: TGCAGTGCTAGTCCCCAAACACGGCGGATCTACACCTTC.